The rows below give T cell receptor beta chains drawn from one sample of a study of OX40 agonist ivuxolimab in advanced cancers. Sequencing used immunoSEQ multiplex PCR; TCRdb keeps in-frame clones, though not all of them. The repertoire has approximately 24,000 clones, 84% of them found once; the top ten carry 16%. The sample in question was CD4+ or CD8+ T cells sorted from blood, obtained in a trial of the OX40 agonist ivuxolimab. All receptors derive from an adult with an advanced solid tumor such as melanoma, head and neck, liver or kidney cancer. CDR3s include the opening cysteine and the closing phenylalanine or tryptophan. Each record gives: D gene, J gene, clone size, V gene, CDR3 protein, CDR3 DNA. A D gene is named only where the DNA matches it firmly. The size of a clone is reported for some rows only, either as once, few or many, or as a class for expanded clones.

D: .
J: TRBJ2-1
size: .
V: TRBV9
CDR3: CASSVGQFSYNEQFF
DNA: TGTGCCAGCAGCGTAGGGCAGTTCTCCTACAATGAGCAGTTCTTC

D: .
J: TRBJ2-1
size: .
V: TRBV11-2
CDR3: CASSLEGARTYNEQFF
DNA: TGTGCCAGCAGCTTAGAAGGGGCAAGGACCTACAATGAGCAGTTCTTC

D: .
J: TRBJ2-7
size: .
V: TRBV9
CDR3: CASSVTAGSYEQYF
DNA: TGTGCCAGCAGCGTTACTGCAGGTTCCTACGAGCAGTACTTC

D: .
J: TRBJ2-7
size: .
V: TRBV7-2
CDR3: CASSLGISGPADEQYF
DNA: TGTGCCAGCAGCTTAGGTATTAGCGGACCCGCTGACGAGCAGTACTTC

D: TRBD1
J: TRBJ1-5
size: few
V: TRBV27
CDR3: CASSPGTGVTRNQPQHF
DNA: TGTGCCAGCAGTCCCGGGACAGGGGTTACGCGCAATCAGCCCCAGCATTTT

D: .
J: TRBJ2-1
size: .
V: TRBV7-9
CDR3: CASTTIGLNQFF
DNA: TGTGCCAGCACCACCATAGGACTGAACCAGTTCTTC

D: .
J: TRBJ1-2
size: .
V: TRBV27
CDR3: CATHFGGGYTF
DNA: TGTGCCACCCATTTTGGGGGGGGCTACACCTTC

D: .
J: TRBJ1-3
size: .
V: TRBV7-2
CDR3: CASSSVTRDSGNTIYF
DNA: TGTGCCAGCAGCTCAGTAACTAGGGACTCTGGAAACACCATATATTTT

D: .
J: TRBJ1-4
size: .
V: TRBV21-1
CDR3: CASSKKGTGLIEANEKLFF
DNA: TGTGCCAGCAGCAAAAAAGGGACAGGGTTGATTGAAGCTAATGAAAAACTGTTTTTT

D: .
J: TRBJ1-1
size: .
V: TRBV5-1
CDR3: CASSLARETEAFF
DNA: TGCGCCAGCAGCTTGGCGAGGGAGACTGAAGCTTTCTTT

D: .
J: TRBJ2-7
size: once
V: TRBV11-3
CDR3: CASSLASGLSSYEQYF
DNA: TGTGCCAGCAGCTTAGCCAGCGGATTAAGCTCCTACGAGCAGTACTTC

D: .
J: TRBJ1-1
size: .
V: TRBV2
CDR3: CASSGQSGTEAFF
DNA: TGTGCCAGCAGTGGACAAAGTGGCACTGAAGCTTTCTTT

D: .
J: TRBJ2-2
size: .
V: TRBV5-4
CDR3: CASSLESGRTGELFF
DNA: TGTGCCAGCAGCTTGGAGTCAGGGCGGACCGGGGAGCTGTTTTTT

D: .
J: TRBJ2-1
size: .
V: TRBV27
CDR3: CASSAAGPVGEQFF
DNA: TGTGCCAGCAGCGCCGCGGGGCCCGTAGGTGAGCAGTTCTTC

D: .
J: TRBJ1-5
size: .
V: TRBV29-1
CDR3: CSVKAGRNQPQHF
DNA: TGCAGCGTCAAGGCGGGGAGAAATCAGCCCCAGCATTTT

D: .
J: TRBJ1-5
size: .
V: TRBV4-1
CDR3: CASSQEQGFQPQHF
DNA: TGCGCCAGCAGCCAAGAACAGGGCTTTCAGCCCCAGCATTTT

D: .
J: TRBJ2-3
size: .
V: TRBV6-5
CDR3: CASSYLGRPSTDTQYF
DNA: TGTGCCAGCAGTTACCTCGGTAGACCAAGCACAGATACGCAGTATTTT

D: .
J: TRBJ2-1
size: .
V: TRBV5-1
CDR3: CASSLEAYNEQFF
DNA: TGCGCCAGCAGCTTGGAGGCCTACAATGAGCAGTTCTTC

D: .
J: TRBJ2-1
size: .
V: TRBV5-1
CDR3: CASSLQGINEQFF
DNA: TGCGCCAGCAGCTTGCAGGGGATTAATGAGCAGTTCTTC

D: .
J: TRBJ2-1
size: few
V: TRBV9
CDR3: CASSAGRATYNEQFF
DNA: TGTGCCAGCAGCGCCGGACGTGCAACTTACAATGAGCAGTTCTTC

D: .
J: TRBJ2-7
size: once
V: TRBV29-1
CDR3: CSVEDLAYEQYF
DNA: TGCAGCGTTGAAGATCTCGCTTACGAGCAGTACTTC

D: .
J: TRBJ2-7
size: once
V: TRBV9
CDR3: CASSVEQGSYEQYF
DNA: TGTGCCAGCAGCGTAGAACAGGGTTCCTACGAGCAGTACTTC

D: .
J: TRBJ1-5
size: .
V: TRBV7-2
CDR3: CASSLVGSGSNQPQHF
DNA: TGTGCCAGCAGCTTAGTCGGGAGCGGTAGCAATCAGCCCCAGCATTTT

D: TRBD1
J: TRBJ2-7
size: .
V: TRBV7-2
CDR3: CASSQGGGQGAGEQYF
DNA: TGTGCCAGCAGCCAAGGTGGCGGGCAGGGGGCGGGCGAGCAGTACTTC

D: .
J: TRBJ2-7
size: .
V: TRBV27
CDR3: CASSLVWGYSYEQYF
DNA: TGTGCCAGCAGTTTAGTCTGGGGGTACTCCTACGAGCAGTACTTC

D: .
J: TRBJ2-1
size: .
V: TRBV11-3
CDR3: CASSQGLDYNEQFF
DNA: TGTGCCAGCAGCCAGGGCTTAGACTACAATGAGCAGTTCTTC

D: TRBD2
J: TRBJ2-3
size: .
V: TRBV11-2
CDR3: CASTTIAGRTSTDTQYF
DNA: TGTGCCAGCACCACAATAGCGGGCAGGACTAGCACAGATACGCAGTATTTT

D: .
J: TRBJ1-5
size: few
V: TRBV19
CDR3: CASTWDTDQPQHF
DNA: TGTGCCAGTACCTGGGACACCGATCAGCCCCAGCATTTT

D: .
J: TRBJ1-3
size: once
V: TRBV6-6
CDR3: CASSYSKVSSGNTIYF
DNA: TGTGCCAGCAGTTACTCGAAGGTCAGCTCTGGAAACACCATATATTTT